These 21 T cell receptor beta chains share one sample of origin, sequenced in a study of blood T cells in healthy people across ages (dated by TCRdb to 2014 to 2015). The protocol used for the library was 5' RACE. The data were produced on an Illumina HiSeq 2500. A second PCR of about 6 to 11 cycles was run with a J-beta primer mix and a sample-barcoded 5' primer. TCRdb reprocessing: public reads trimmed at Q25 with fastp, clones called with MiXCR, in-frame beta chains kept. Here each entry gathers all rows of one CDR3 protein and keeps the most common genes and DNA. This sample is represented by about a million distinct CDR3 sequences; about 48% of them were singletons. Together, the top ten hold 13% of the sample. The material sequenced was blood. The receptors shown here come from a man between 25 and 39 years old in good health.

The CDR3 coding sequence is TGTGCCAGCGCCGGATTTAGCGGGGGGGCGAATGAGCAGTTCTTC. The encoded protein is CASAGFSGGANEQFF. V gene TRBV7-9 combines with J gene TRBJ2-1, with 11 positions matching TRBD2. V trimming: 8 bases; J trimming: 7 bases; junction bases outside the gene matches: 10. The CDR3 has 15 residues. CDR1 is SEHNR and CDR2 is FQNEAQ in the germline V gene (reference sequence). The variable domain in full, with the rest retrieved from reference TRBV7-9 and TRBJ2-1, is DTGVSQNPRHKITKRGQNVTFRCDPISEHNRLYWYRQTLGQGPEFLTYFQNEAQLEKSRLLSDRFSAERPKGSFSTLEIQRTEQGDSAMYLCASAGFSGGANEQFFGPGTRLTVL.

The V and J genes are TRBV15 and TRBJ2-1, with a weak D call TRBD2 (6 bases). Germline values: CDR1 LNHNV, CDR2 YYDKDF (reference sequence). The CDR3 consists of 15 residues. Trimming stripped 2 bases from V and 7 bases from J, with 15 bases between. CDR3 in amino acids: CATSRMLDGGNEQFF. In DNA, the CDR3 is TGTGCCACCAGCAGAATGCTGGACGGGGGAAATGAGCAGTTCTTC. Together with reference TRBV15 and TRBJ2-1, the CDR3 gives the full variable domain: DAMVIQNPRYQVTQFGKPVTLSCSQTLNHNVMYWYQQKSSQAPKLLFHYYDKDFNNEADTPDNFQSRRPNTSFCFLDIRSPGLGDTAMYLCATSRMLDGGNEQFFGPGTRLTVL.

The J gene is TRBJ2-5, the V gene TRBV20-1; 7 bases align to TRBD2. The junction had 9 bases not matched to a gene; V was cut back by 1 base and J by 7 bases. The CDR3 consists of 14 residues. CDR1 DFQATT and CDR2 SNEGSKA come from the germline V gene (reference sequence). CDR3 DNA: TGCAGTGCTAGAGGGACTAGTGGGGAAAGGACCCAGTACTTC. This encodes CSARGTSGERTQYF.

This clonotype has only one observation. The rearrangement joins TRBV30 to TRBJ2-5; TRBD1 agrees at 9 bases. The better agreement between TRBJ2-7 and the DNA end casts doubt on the J call. Germline V gene sequence: CDR1 GTSNPN, CDR2 SVGIG (reference sequence). This CDR3 comprises 11 residues. Here the CDR3 DNA reads TGTGCCTGGGGGGACAGGGACGAGCAGTACTTC. It encodes CAWGDRDEQYF.

There are a few counts of this clonotype. The CDR3 loop is CASRSPGQGMETQYF. CDR3 nucleotide sequence: TGCGCCAGCCGAAGCCCGGGACAGGGTATGGAGACCCAGTACTTC. This chain uses TRBV5-1 with TRBJ2-7; 9 bases are a match to TRBD1. TRBJ2-5 matches the DNA end more closely, so the J call is doubtful. This CDR3 comprises 15 residues. Germline loops: CDR1 SGHRS, CDR2 YFSETQ.

The J gene is TRBJ1-2, the V gene TRBV6-5, with 10 bases that match TRBD1. Germline V lookup: CDR1 MNHEY, CDR2 SVGAGI. The trim removed 10 bases at V and 2 bases at J, leaving 7 bases unmatched. The CDR3 loop spans 14 amino acids. The CDR3 region has the DNA TGTGCCACCTATCGGGACAGGGGAAACTATGGCTACACCTTC. Amino acid sequence: CATYRDRGNYGYTF.

For this clonotype: Germline and junction disagree at one end, which may indicate a read error. The chain couples TRBV14 to TRBJ2-1; D call uncertain. The CDR3 is made up of 16 amino acids. Germline CDR1 SGHDN, CDR2 FVKESK. The CDR3 sequence is CVSSLTLDDIYNEQFF. Here the CDR3 DNA reads TGTGTCAGCAGCCTAACACTGGACGATATCTACAATGAGCAGTTCTTC.

The J gene is TRBJ2-1, the V gene TRBV29-1, with 12 positions matching TRBD1. The germline V gene has CDR1 SQVTM and CDR2 ANQGSEA. The CDR3 has 14 residues. J lost 7 bases, V lost 5 bases, and 6 bases had no gene match. The CDR3 is CSVRDRGRINEQFF. DNA for the CDR3: TGCAGCGTTCGGGACAGGGGGCGCATTAATGAGCAGTTCTTC.

Ten or more counts support this clonotype. The chain uses TRBV25-1 and TRBJ2-1, with 13 bases identical to TRBD2. Germline assignment: CDR1 MGHDK and CDR2 SYGVNS. CDR3 length: 15 residues. The V segment lost 7 bases and the J segment 3 bases; nucleotides outside the gene matches: 3. The CDR3 DNA is TGTGCCAGCACAACTAGCGGGGGGGTCTACAATGAGCAGTTCTTC. Its translation: CASTTSGGVYNEQFF.

The gene calls are TRBV20-1 and TRBJ2-7, with D possibly TRBD2 on 5 matching bases. The CDR3 is 18 amino acids. The germline V gene has CDR1 DFQATT and CDR2 SNEGSKA (reference sequence). Trimming cost V 1 base and J 7 bases, with 29 bases left between them. CDR3 DNA: TGCAGTGCTAGAGCCAACTCCGGGCCCCCGGACTCCTACAATGAGCAGTACTTC. Its protein product is CSARANSGPPDSYNEQYF.

J is TRBJ2-5 and V is TRBV24-1, with 7 bases lining up with TRBD2. This CDR3 is built from 14 residues. V lost 3 bases to trimming and J lost 2 bases; unmatched junction nucleotides: 2. CDR1 and CDR2 from the germline V gene are KGHDR and SFDVKD. The CDR3 DNA is TGTGCCACCAGTGATACGCGGGGGCAAGAGACCCAGTACTTC. Amino acid sequence: CATSDTRGQETQYF.

The V call is TRBV12-3 or TRBV12-4, the J call TRBJ1-4; 7 positions agree with TRBD1. The CDR3 covers 15 residues. With 6 bases clipped from V and 7 bases from J, the junction kept 11 bases outside the gene matches. CDR3 residues: CASSGQEAQGEKLFF. The CDR3 DNA is TGTGCCAGCAGCGGACAGGAAGCCCAAGGTGAAAAACTGTTTTTT.

The chain carries TRBV11-2 and TRBJ2-4; a possible D gene is TRBD1 (6 bases). Trimming shortened V by 1 base and J by 13 bases, and 23 bases separated the two germline ends. CDR1 SGHAT and CDR2 FQNNGV come from the germline V gene. The length of the CDR3 is 16 residues. CDR3 sequence (DNA): TGTGCCAGCAGCTTAGCTTACAGGGTTAGAGGCAATGAGCAGTACTTC. Amino acid sequence: CASSLAYRVRGNEQYF.

In its sample, this clonotype was seen a few times. The CDR3: CASSIDRDRDEQYF. CDR3 bases: TGTGCCAGCAGTATCGACAGAGATCGGGACGAGCAGTACTTC. The chain employs TRBV27 and TRBJ2-7; maybe TRBD1 (5 bases). Trimming removed 5 bases from V and 5 bases from J, with 16 bases in between. Germline lookup yields CDR1 MNHEY and CDR2 SMNVEV (reference sequence). The CDR3 covers 14 residues.

Worth noting for this clonotype: One end of the junction varies from germline; a read error may be responsible. CDR3 sequence: CASILSGGDYEQYF. CDR3 in DNA: TGTGCCAGCATTTTATCCGGGGGCGATTATGAGCAGTACTTC. The gene calls are TRBV28 and TRBJ2-7, with D perhaps TRBD1 or TRBD2 (6 bases each). This CDR3 has 14 residues. Germline V gives CDR1 MDHEN, CDR2 SYDVKM.

With respect to this clonotype: Relative to the germline gene, one junction end is altered; a read error may explain this. This chain links TRBV6-4 with TRBJ1-1; 7 nucleotides match TRBD1. Per the germline V gene, CDR1 is MRHNA and CDR2 is SNTAGT. The CDR3 sequence is 13 residues long. CDR3 nucleotides: TGTACCAGCAGTGACAGGGAAGGCACTGAAGCTTTCTTT. This sequence encodes CTSSDREGTEAFF.

On this clonotype: One junction end does not reproduce the germline sequence, and a read error may be involved. The rearrangement uses TRBV6-1 and TRBJ2-1; 9 bases are shared with TRBD2. The germline V gene has CDR1 MNHNS and CDR2 SASEGT. The CDR3 is 15 residues long. The CDR3 reads CASSESLAGINKQFF. CDR3 bases: TGTGCCAGCAGTGAAAGCCTAGCGGGGATCAATAAGCAGTTCTTC.

This rearrangement joins TRBV28 to TRBJ1-6; a weak D match, TRBD1 (5 bases). The CDR3 contains 12 residues. V lost 8 bases, J lost 9 bases, and 11 bases lay in between. CDR1 and CDR2 from the germline V gene are MDHEN and SYDVKM. CDR3 nucleotide sequence: TGTGCCAGCGACGGGGGTGGTTCACCCCTCCACTTT. This encodes CASDGGGSPLHF.

The V call is TRBV20-1, the J call TRBJ1-1, with D maybe TRBD1 (6 bases). This CDR3 comprises 16 residues. The ends were cut back, 6 bases at V and 2 bases at J, with 22 bases in the middle. Germline values: CDR1 DFQATT, CDR2 SNEGSKA (reference sequence). This CDR3 is CSAAAAPKGQNTEAFF. The CDR3 DNA is TGCAGTGCCGCCGCGGCACCGAAGGGACAAAACACTGAAGCTTTCTTT.

The chain carries TRBV3-1 and TRBJ2-1; TRBD2 matches at 7 bases. The V gene end was trimmed by 11 bases and the J gene end by 4 bases; junction bases not matched to a gene: 11. CDR1 LGHDT and CDR2 YNNKEL come from the germline V gene (reference sequence). The CDR3 is 14 amino acids. The CDR3 spells CAGCLAGVYNEQFF. The DNA for the CDR3 is TGTGCCGGCTGCCTGGCGGGGGTTTACAATGAGCAGTTCTTC.

The chain employs TRBV6-6 and TRBJ1-5; 7 nucleotides align to TRBD1. Unmatched junction bases numbered 1, after V lost 5 bases and J lost 0 bases. Germline-derived CDR1 and CDR2 are MNHNY and SVGAGI (reference sequence). This CDR3 has 14 residues. Here the CDR3 DNA reads TGTGCCAGCAGTGACAGGGTTAGCAATCAGCCCCAGCATTTT. As protein: CASSDRVSNQPQHF.